A single sample gave rise to the 22 T cell receptor beta chains below, sequenced in a study of shared clonotypes between healthy human individuals (dated by TCRdb to the early 2020s). Preparation of the library involved the immunoSEQ multiplex PCR assay. Held by TCRdb, this immuneACCESS table contains in-frame sequences only and omits some clones. Under half of the omission traces to an unresolved V gene where checked; the cause of the rest is unknown. The sample yields approximately 2,000,000 clones; 93% were counted once. The biggest ten clones account for over 1.5% of the sample. CD8 naive samples were obtained by positive selection for CCR7 among CD45RO-negative cells, yielding a CD45RA+CCR7+ population from which TemRA cells were excluded. The sequenced material came from naive CD8+ T cells from PBMCs. The label giving this sample's cell subset or site can be read as: CD45RA+CCR7+. These receptors were obtained from a man younger than 35 in good health. Some clones in this sample may be carry-over from other donors' samples.

This clone was found once. The chain recombines TRBV28 with TRBJ1-2; no clear D. CDR1 is MDHEN, CDR2 SYDVKM, per germline. CDR3 length: 10 residues. Trimming left V 6 bases short and J 6 bases short, with 5 bases between. The CDR3 loop is CASRFNGYTF. The CDR3 DNA is TGTGCCAGCAGGTTTAATGGCTACACCTTC.

The chain links TRBV11-2 to TRBJ2-1, with TRBD2 matching over 13 bases. The CDR3 has 15 amino acids. V lost 0 bases to trimming and J lost 11 bases; unmatched junction nucleotides: 4. CDR1 and CDR2 (germline): SGHAT, FQNNGV. The CDR3 DNA reads TGTGCCAGCAGCTTAGATGGGACTAGCGGGACCCAGCAGTTCTTC. Translation: CASSLDGTSGTQQFF.

The chain couples TRBV11-2 to TRBJ2-7; D unclear. V lost 5 bases and J 2 bases, leaving 13 bases between the germline ends. Per the germline V gene, CDR1 is SGHAT and CDR2 is FQNNGV. The CDR3 covers 14 residues. The CDR3 here is CASSTDGSPYEQYF. The DNA of the CDR3 is TGTGCCAGCAGCACAGACGGATCCCCCTACGAGCAGTACTTC.

Concerning this clone itself: This sample also contains other DNA sequences that code for the same CDR3. CDR3 sequence: CASSLGQGYNEQFF. The CDR3 DNA reads as TGTGCCAGCAGCTTGGGGCAGGGGTACAATGAGCAGTTCTTC. V gene TRBV5-5 combines with J gene TRBJ2-1, with D tentatively TRBD1 (6 bases). This CDR3 has 14 amino acids. From germline, CDR1 is SGHKS and CDR2 YYEKEE (reference sequence). V lost 0 bases and J 4 bases, leaving 8 bases between the germline ends.

V gene TRBV28 combines with J gene TRBJ1-2; 7 bases agree with TRBD1. CDR1 and CDR2 (germline): MDHEN, SYDVKM. V lost 6 bases to trimming and J lost 5 bases; unmatched junction nucleotides: 12. The CDR3 spans 15 residues. CDR3 sequence reads: CASRFQGEALYGYTF. CDR3 in DNA: TGTGCCAGCAGATTCCAGGGGGAAGCCCTTTATGGCTACACCTTC.

This sequence joins TRBV19 and TRBJ2-1; 10 bases are a match to TRBD1. CDR1 is LNHDA and CDR2 is SQIVND in the germline V gene (reference sequence). The CDR3 length is 17 residues. The V and J ends lost 2 bases and 3 bases, in that order; junction bases with no gene match: 7. The CDR3 nucleotides read TGTGCCAGTAGTATAAGGACAGGGGGTATTAACTACAATGAGCAGTTCTTC. Residues: CASSIRTGGINYNEQFF.

The chain employs TRBV28 and TRBJ2-7; TRBD1 agrees at 10 bases. CDR1 MDHEN and CDR2 SYDVKM come from the germline V gene. The CDR3 spans 16 residues. Trimming took 4 bases from V and 2 from J; bases not matched to a gene: 8. CDR3 sequence reads: CASSYPWTGGTYEQYF. CDR3 nucleotide sequence: TGTGCCAGCAGTTACCCGTGGACAGGGGGTACCTACGAGCAGTACTTC.

The chain uses TRBV28 and TRBJ1-1, with TRBD1 as a possible D gene (5 bases). The CDR3 contains 13 residues. Trimming left V 2 bases short and J 6 bases short, with 10 bases between. The germline CDR1 and CDR2 sequences are MDHEN and SYDVKM. The CDR3 loop reads CASSLEGWSEAFF. For the CDR3, the DNA is TGTGCCAGCAGTTTAGAGGGGTGGTCTGAAGCTTTCTTT.

A note on this clone: This specimen includes other DNA sequences encoding the same CDR3. V and J are TRBV28 and TRBJ1-5; D possibly corresponds to TRBD1 (5 bases). The CDR3 has 10 residues. The germline V gene encodes CDR1 MDHEN and CDR2 SYDVKM. V lost 6 bases, J lost 9 bases, and 6 bases lay in between. CDR3 nucleotides: TGTGCCAGCAGCGGGGGGCCCCAGCATTTT. This gives the protein CASSGGPQHF.

This chain connects TRBV7-9 to TRBJ2-3; no definite D call. With 6 bases removed from V and 4 bases from J, the gap between germline ends came to 8 bases. The CDR3 extends over 12 amino acids. CDR1 and CDR2 from the germline V gene are SEHNR and FQNEAQ (reference sequence). CDR3 nucleotides: TGTGCCAGCAGTCCGATGGCAGATACGCAGTATTTT. Translation: CASSPMADTQYF.

The chain joins TRBV7-9 to TRBJ2-2; D is possibly TRBD1 or TRBD2 (5 bases each). Trimming removed 3 bases at V and 3 bases at J, with 14 bases between. This CDR3 contains 16 residues. CDR1 is SEHNR and CDR2 is FQNEAQ in the germline V gene (reference sequence). The CDR3: CASSFLPGRDTGELFF. The CDR3 DNA reads TGTGCCAGCAGCTTTCTCCCGGGACGGGACACCGGGGAGCTGTTTTTT.

The genes are TRBV2 and TRBJ2-2; weak D call: TRBD2 (6 bases). The V and J ends lost 6 bases and 0 bases respectively, with 17 bases between them. The CDR3 runs 17 residues. Looked up from germline, CDR1 is SNHLY and CDR2 is FYNNEI. CDR3 DNA sequence: TGTGCCAGCAGGGACCCCCGAGGAGGGGCGAACACCGGGGAGCTGTTTTTT. It codes for CASRDPRGGANTGELFF.

This clone was picked up one time. Other DNA sequences in the same sample also yield this CDR3. V and J are TRBV19 and TRBJ2-7; TRBD1 agrees at 7 bases. This CDR3 comprises 13 residues. V dropped 4 bases and J dropped 1; count of bases not matched to a gene: 1. In germline, CDR1 is LNHDA, CDR2 SQIVND (reference sequence). In DNA, the CDR3 is TGTGCCAGTAGTAACAGGGGATCCTACGAGCAGTACTTC. This sequence encodes CASSNRGSYEQYF.

The V call is TRBV7-9, the J call TRBJ2-1; D remains ambiguous. The CDR3 spans 15 residues. Germline loops: CDR1 SEHNR, CDR2 FQNEAQ (reference sequence). Trimming cost V 5 bases and J 3 bases, with 14 bases left between them. CDR3 region: CASSPRAPLYNEQFF. The CDR3 bases are TGTGCCAGCAGCCCACGAGCGCCGCTCTACAATGAGCAGTTCTTC.

The J gene is TRBJ1-2, the V gene TRBV15; possible D gene TRBD1, 5 bases. There are 14 residues in the CDR3. The V gene lost 7 bases and the J gene lost 4 bases, with 16 bases spanning the gap. The germline gives CDR1 LNHNV, CDR2 YYDKDF (reference sequence). As DNA, the CDR3 is TGTGCCACCACTCAGGACACAACGACCTATGGCTACACCTTC. Its protein is CATTQDTTTYGYTF.

The chain employs TRBV4-2 and TRBJ2-1; 7 nucleotides line up with TRBD2. The V and J ends lost 0 bases and 8 bases, in that order; junction bases with no gene match: 10. Germline V gene sequence: CDR1 LGHNA, CDR2 YNFKEQ. The CDR3 extends over 16 amino acids. CDR3 in amino acids: CASSQDGGEGRYEQFF. The CDR3 DNA reads as TGTGCCAGCAGCCAAGATGGGGGGGAGGGCCGGTATGAGCAGTTCTTC.

The rearrangement joins TRBV7-9 to TRBJ2-7, with a possible D match to TRBD2 (6 bases). Trimming left V 6 bases short and J 1 base short, with 13 bases between. This CDR3 spans 14 amino acids. The germline gives CDR1 SEHNR, CDR2 FQNEAQ (reference sequence). The CDR3 DNA sequence: TGTGCCAGCAGTTATCTAAGCGGGTCCTACGAGCAGTACTTC. Residues: CASSYLSGSYEQYF.

V is TRBV7-9 and J is TRBJ2-5; D unresolved. The CDR3 spans 14 residues. The V gene lost 11 bases and the J gene lost 4 bases, with 20 bases spanning the gap. Germline V CDR1 and CDR2: SEHNR, FQNEAQ (reference sequence). CDR3 sequence: CACARAFGLETQYF. The DNA of the CDR3 is TGTGCCTGCGCCCGGGCGTTTGGTTTAGAGACCCAGTACTTC.

The chain links TRBV7-9 to TRBJ2-5, with no clear D. Germline V gene sequence: CDR1 SEHNR, CDR2 FQNEAQ (reference sequence). The germline V and J ends were trimmed by 1 base and 14 bases, with 14 bases remaining between them. This CDR3 contains 12 residues. CDR3 residues: CASSLGSGSFYF. CDR3 DNA: TGTGCCAGCAGCTTAGGTTCCGGCTCTTTCTACTTC. The full variable domain, in which reference TRBV7-9 and TRBJ2-5 provide the parts outside the CDR3, is DTGVSQNPRHKITKRGQNVTFRCDPISEHNRLYWYRQTLGQGPEFLTYFQNEAQLEKSRLLSDRFSAERPKGSFSTLEIQRTEQGDSAMYLCASSLGSGSFYFGPGTRLLVL.

The chain links TRBV28 to TRBJ2-7, with D tentatively TRBD1 or TRBD2 (5 bases each). The CDR3 extends over 11 amino acids. The germline V gene has CDR1 MDHEN and CDR2 SYDVKM. Deletions cut 7 bases from V and 6 bases from J, with 10 bases between. CDR3 sequence reads: CASMRGGEQYF. DNA of the CDR3: TGTGCCAGCATGCGTGGGGGCGAGCAGTACTTC. The full variable domain, with the rest looked up from reference TRBV28 and TRBJ2-7, is DVKVTQSSRYLVKRTGEKVFLECVQDMDHENMFWYRQDPGLGLRLIYFSYDVKMKEKGDIPEGYSVSREKKERFSLILESASTNQTSMYLCASMRGGEQYFGPGTRLTVT.

Remarks on this clone: Distinct nucleotide sequences in the sample also encode this CDR3. The rearrangement uses TRBV6-4 and TRBJ2-1; 11 bases match TRBD1. The junction had 1 base not matched to a gene; V was cut back by 0 bases and J by 6 bases. Germline V gene lookup returns CDR1 MRHNA and CDR2 SNTAGT. This CDR3 comprises 15 residues. CDR3 DNA: TGTGCCAGCAGTGACTCAGGGACAGGGGGCAATGAGCAGTTCTTC. Encoded protein: CASSDSGTGGNEQFF.

The J gene is TRBJ2-1, the V gene TRBV4-1; 8 bases are shared with TRBD2. This CDR3 has 16 amino acids. The V gene's germline CDR1 is MGHRA and CDR2 YSYEKL. The V and J ends lost 3 bases and 7 bases, in that order; junction bases with no gene match: 11. This chain's CDR3 is CASSQFREGRRNEQFF. The CDR3 coding sequence is TGCGCCAGCAGCCAGTTCCGGGAGGGCCGGAGAAATGAGCAGTTCTTC.